These 9 T cell receptor beta chains were all obtained from the same sample, sequenced in a study of control samples from healthy donors and cancer patients (TCRdb year 2020). Preparation of the library involved the immunoSEQ multiplex PCR assay. TCRdb stores this immuneACCESS table with in-frame sequences only. Part of the clones is absent; in the studies checked, under half of the shortfall reflects unresolved V genes, and no reason is known for the rest. Within this sample are tens of thousands of clones, with about 85% of them counted one time only. Roughly 14% of the sample lies in the top ten. The sequenced sample consisted of blood. All receptors derive from a woman between 70 and 85 years old in good health.

The V gene is TRBV19, the J gene TRBJ1-4; D call uncertain. Trimming pared 9 bases from V and 2 bases from J, leaving 16 bases between. This CDR3 region has 15 residues. CDR1 and CDR2 from the germline V gene are LNHDA and SQIVND (reference sequence). CDR3 DNA sequence: TGTGCCAGGAGCTTGATGGGAGCCACTAATGAAAAACTGTTTTTT. It yields the protein CARSLMGATNEKLFF.

The J gene is TRBJ1-2, the V gene TRBV19; D is unclear. CDR1 is LNHDA and CDR2 is SQIVND in the germline V gene (reference sequence). The CDR3 loop spans 13 amino acids. V was clipped by 3 bases and J by 3 bases, with 8 bases between them. CDR3 loop: CASSIGTDYGYTF. Written as DNA, the CDR3 is TGTGCCAGTAGTATTGGTACGGACTATGGCTACACCTTC.

V gene TRBV9 combines with J gene TRBJ2-1, with no clear D. Between the trimmed V and J ends, which lost 0 bases and 6 bases, there was a span of 13 bases. This CDR3 has 15 residues. From germline, CDR1 is SGDLS and CDR2 YYNGEE. Here the CDR3 DNA reads TGTGCCAGCAGCGTAGGCCTAGTGGAAGTCAATGAGCAGTTCTTC. Its protein is CASSVGLVEVNEQFF. The whole variable domain, remainder taken from reference TRBV9 and TRBJ2-1, is DSGVTQTPKHLITATGQRVTLRCSPRSGDLSVYWYQQSLDQGLQFLIQYYNGEERAKGNILERFSAQQFPDLHSELNLSSLELGDSALYFCASSVGLVEVNEQFFGPGTRLTVL.

V gene TRBV29-1 combines with J gene TRBJ2-7; 9 nucleotides agree with TRBD1. The CDR3 extends over 14 amino acids. Losses at the gene ends were 4 bases for V and 8 bases for J; bases not matched to a gene: 12. The germline CDR1 and CDR2 sequences are SQVTM and ANQGSEA. The CDR3 region is CSVVSHTGGAQQYF. The CDR3 nucleotides read TGCAGCGTTGTGAGCCATACAGGGGGCGCGCAGCAGTACTTC.

This clone came up once. This chain's CDR3 is CASSVAVAGGYEQYF. The CDR3 DNA sequence: TGTGCCAGCAGCGTAGCGGTAGCGGGAGGCTACGAGCAGTACTTC. The V and J genes are TRBV9 and TRBJ2-7; 10 bases fit TRBD2. Germline trimming cut 0 bases from V and 3 bases from J; bases unmatched to any gene: 3. CDR3 length equals 15 residues. Germline V CDR1 and CDR2: SGDLS, YYNGEE.

The chain recombines TRBV7-2 with TRBJ2-3; TRBD2 matches at 13 bases. The length of the CDR3 is 16 residues. With 8 bases clipped from V and 5 bases from J, the junction kept 10 bases outside the gene matches. The germline CDR1 and CDR2 sequences are SGHTA and FQGNSA. CDR3 sequence reads: CASAGTSGTGIDTQYF. Written as DNA, the CDR3 is TGTGCCAGCGCAGGGACTAGCGGGACTGGGATAGATACGCAGTATTTT. Together with reference TRBV7-2 and TRBJ2-3, the CDR3 gives the full variable domain: GAGVSQSPSNKVTEKGKDVELRCDPISGHTALYWYRQSLGQGLEFLIYFQGNSAPDKSGLPSDRFSAERTGGSVSTLTIQRTQQEDSAVYLCASAGTSGTGIDTQYFGPGTRLTVL.

J is TRBJ2-1 and V is TRBV4-3; 9 bases match TRBD2. The CDR3 length is 14 residues. Germline V gene data show CDR1 as LGHNA and CDR2 as YSLEER. Losses at the gene ends were 5 bases for V and 5 bases for J; bases not matched to a gene: 4. The CDR3 DNA sequence: TGCGCCAGCAGCAGACTAGCGGTAAACAATGAGCAGTTCTTC. Its protein is CASSRLAVNNEQFF.

This clone came up once. The V and J genes are TRBV19 and TRBJ2-1, with D perhaps TRBD2 (6 bases). The germline V and J ends were trimmed by 8 bases and 7 bases, with 12 bases remaining between them. Germline assignment: CDR1 LNHDA and CDR2 SQIVND (reference sequence). The CDR3 is 12 amino acids. CDR3 nucleotide sequence: TGTGCCAGTCGGGGGACGCTTAATGAGCAGTTCTTC. Translated: CASRGTLNEQFF.

This chain uses TRBV11-2 with TRBJ2-7; 10 positions agree with TRBD1. The ends lost 6 bases at V and 5 bases at J; junction bases unmatched: 4. This CDR3 has 13 residues. CDR1 is SGHAT and CDR2 is FQNNGV in the germline V gene. CDR3 coding DNA: TGTGCCAGCAGACGACAGGGGGCCAACGAGCAGTACTTC. Translated, it gives CASRRQGANEQYF.